This T cell receptor (beta chain) was obtained from a study of cytomegalovirus exposure and HLA in healthy donors. Study findings and constraints: It was confirmed in vitro that a few of the CMV-associated chains were specific for CMV antigens.

CDR1 is MNHEY, CDR2 SMNVEV, per germline (reference sequence). This CDR3 comprises 16 residues. V trimming: 0 bases; J trimming: 8 bases; junction bases outside the gene matches: 10. Note on this clone: Its specificity is not known.

The repertoire was sequenced with immunoSEQ multiplex PCR; TCRdb's copy has only in-frame clones and lacks some. Altogether about 110,000 clones are present, 90% to 96% being singletons, with the ten largest covering roughly 0.66%. This clonotype was obtained from a woman aged 18 to 35 in good health and CMV-seronegative. The source material was PBMCs. This chain connects TRBV27 to TRBJ1-2; 9 nucleotides match TRBD1. The CDR3 loop is CASSLSAGTGTGGYTF. CDR3 bases: TGTGCCAGCAGTTTATCGGCCGGGACAGGGACAGGCGGCTACACCTTC.